This TCR beta chain was identified during a study of regulatory T cells in long-lasting Graves disease. Time point of the sample: newly diagnosed GD, antithyroid drugs for less than 3 months. Researchers made the TCR library from RNA that was extracted from PBMCs. At least ten counts were recorded for this clonotype. Its antigen remains unidentified. CDR1 is LNHDA and CDR2 is SQIVND in the germline V gene (reference sequence). The CDR3 covers 14 residues. V lost 7 bases, J lost 1 base, and 13 bases lay in between. Findings and caveats of the study: Persistent disease preferred TRBV28, TRBJ1-2 and TRBJ2-5. The study found lower TCR diversity in persistent Graves' patients than in newly diagnosed ones.

Building of the TCR beta libraries involved iRepertoire HTBI primers and Arm-PCR of CDR3 regions. TCRdb reanalysed the multiplex PCR reads using MiXCR and keeps one entry per CDR3 protein. The sample lists under 450,000 distinct CDR3 sequences, 15% to 20% seen once, with just over 20% in the top ten. These data are also associated with another study on T cells in Graves' hyperthyroidism and ophthalmopathy. That report adds: Diagnosis of hyperthyroidism was new in patients aged 18 to 65, and its duration was under 2 months. The TCR CDR3 first-round RT-PCR relied on the HTBI primer set.

This receptor was identified in a young woman with Graves disease. The sample in question was peripheral blood mononuclear cells (PBMCs), obtained at new diagnosis, from a patient treated with antithyroid drugs. The V gene is TRBV19, the J gene TRBJ1-1; possible D gene TRBD1, 5 bases. CDR3 in amino acids: CASNQLGRNTEAFF. DNA for the CDR3: TGTGCCAGTAACCAATTGGGGCGGAACACTGAAGCTTTCTTT.